This T cell receptor (beta chain) was documented in a study of long-term antiretroviral therapy in people with HIV. At the survey level, the v3.0 immunoSEQ assay was run. Sequenced by immunoSEQ multiplex PCR; TCRdb stores in-frame clones only, minus some. The sample shows fewer than 30,000 clones, over 65% of them seen only once. General study points: Pre-ART clonal expansions dominated every time point's repertoire.

Remarks on this clone: What it binds is unknown. One junction end does not reproduce the germline sequence, and a read error may be involved. Other DNA sequences in this sample translate to the same CDR3.

The CDR3 contains 16 residues. Germline V gene sequence: CDR1 LNHNV, CDR2 YYDKDF (reference sequence). Every one of the donors gave at least one pre-ART PBMC sample and at least two post-ART PBMC samples. The sequenced sample was unsorted PBMCs, obtained 4.4 years after starting antiretroviral therapy. The chain links TRBV15 to TRBJ1-2; possible D gene TRBD1, 5 bases. The clonotype was recovered from a young man with HIV. For the CDR3, the DNA is TGTGCCACTAGCAGGGAAAACCTGAGGGCCAGCTATGGCTACACCTTC. Translation gives CATSRENLRASYGYTF.